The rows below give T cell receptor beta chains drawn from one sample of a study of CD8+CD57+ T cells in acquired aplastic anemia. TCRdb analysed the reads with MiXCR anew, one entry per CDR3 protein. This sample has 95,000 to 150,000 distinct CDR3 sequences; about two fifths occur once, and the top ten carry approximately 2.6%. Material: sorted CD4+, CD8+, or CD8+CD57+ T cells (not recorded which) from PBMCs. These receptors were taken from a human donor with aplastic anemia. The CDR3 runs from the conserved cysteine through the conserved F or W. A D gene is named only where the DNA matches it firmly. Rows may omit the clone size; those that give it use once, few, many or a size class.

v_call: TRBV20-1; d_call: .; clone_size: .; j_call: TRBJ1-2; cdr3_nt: TGCAGTGCTCTTTCATTGCGCTACACCTTC; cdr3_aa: CSALSLRYTF
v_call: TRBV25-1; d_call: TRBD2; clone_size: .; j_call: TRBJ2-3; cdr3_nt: TGTGCCAGCAGCGTAGCGGGGACAGATACGCAGTATTTT; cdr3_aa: CASSVAGTDTQYF
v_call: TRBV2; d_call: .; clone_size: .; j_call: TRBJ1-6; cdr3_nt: TGTGCCAGCAGCCTCCTTTATTCACCCCTCCACTTT; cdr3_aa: CASSLLYSPLHF
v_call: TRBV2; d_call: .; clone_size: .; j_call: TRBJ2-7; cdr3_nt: TGTGCCAGCAGACGGGGGAGCGAGCAGTACTTC; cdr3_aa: CASRRGSEQYF
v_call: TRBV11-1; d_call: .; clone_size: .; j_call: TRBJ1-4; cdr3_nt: TGTGCCAGCTCACCACGTACTGACAGTGGGAATGAAAAACTGTTTTTT; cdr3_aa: CASSPRTDSGNEKLFF
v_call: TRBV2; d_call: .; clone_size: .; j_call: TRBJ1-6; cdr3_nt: TGTGCCAGTAGAGACAGCCAACTAAGTCCCCTCCACTTT; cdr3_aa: CASRDSQLSPLHF
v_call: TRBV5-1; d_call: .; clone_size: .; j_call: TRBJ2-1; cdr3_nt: TGCGCCAGCAGCTTGAGGCAGGGTTCCCCCAATGAGCAGTTCTTC; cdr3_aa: CASSLRQGSPNEQFF
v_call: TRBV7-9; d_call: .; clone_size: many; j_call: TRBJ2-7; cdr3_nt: TGTGCCAGCAGCTCCAGCCCCAGCTCCTACGAGCAGTACTTC; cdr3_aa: CASSSSPSSYEQYF
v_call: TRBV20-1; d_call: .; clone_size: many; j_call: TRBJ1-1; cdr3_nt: TGCAGTGCTAGAGCAGTTGTGAACACTGAAGCTTTCTTT; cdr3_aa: CSARAVVNTEAFF
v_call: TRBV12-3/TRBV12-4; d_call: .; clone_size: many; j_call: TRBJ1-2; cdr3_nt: TGTGCCAGCAGAGGGGGTGGCTACACCTTC; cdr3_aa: CASRGGGYTF
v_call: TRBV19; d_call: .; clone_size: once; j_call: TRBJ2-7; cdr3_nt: TGTGCCAGCAGCCGCCCCCCGTGCGAGCAGTACTTC; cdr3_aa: CASSRPPCEQYF
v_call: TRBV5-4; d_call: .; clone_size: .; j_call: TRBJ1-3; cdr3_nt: TGTGCCAGCAGCTTTAAAGGGGCTGGAAACACCATATATTTT; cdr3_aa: CASSFKGAGNTIYF
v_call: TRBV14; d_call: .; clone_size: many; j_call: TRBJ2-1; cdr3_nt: TGTGCCAGCAGCCAAGACGGAAGGGGACCCTACAATGAGCAGTTCTTC; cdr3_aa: CASSQDGRGPYNEQFF
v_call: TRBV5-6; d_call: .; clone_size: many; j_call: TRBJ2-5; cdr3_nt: TGTGCCAGCAGCTTGCGGCACCAGAAGGAGACCCAGTACTTC; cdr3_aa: CASSLRHQKETQYF
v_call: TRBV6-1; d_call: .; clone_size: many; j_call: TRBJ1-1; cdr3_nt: TGTGCCAGCAGTGAAGCGCATTTAAACACTGAAGCTTTCTTT; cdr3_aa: CASSEAHLNTEAFF
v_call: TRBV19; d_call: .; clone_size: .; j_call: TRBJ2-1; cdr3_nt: TGTGCCAGTAGTATGTCCAGCAATGAGCAGTTCTTC; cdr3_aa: CASSMSSNEQFF
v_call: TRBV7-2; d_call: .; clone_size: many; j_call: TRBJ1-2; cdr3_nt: TGTGCCAGCAGCTTCGGACAGAACTATGGCTACACCTTC; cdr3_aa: CASSFGQNYGYTF
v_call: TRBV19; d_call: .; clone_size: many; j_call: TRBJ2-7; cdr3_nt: TGTGCCAGTAGTACCGGGGCCGGGATCGAGCAGTACTTC; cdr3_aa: CASSTGAGIEQYF
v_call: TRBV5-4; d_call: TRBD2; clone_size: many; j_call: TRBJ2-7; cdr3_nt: TGTGCCAGCAGCCCGGGCGGGGGATCGTCCTACGAGCAGTACTTC; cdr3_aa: CASSPGGGSSYEQYF
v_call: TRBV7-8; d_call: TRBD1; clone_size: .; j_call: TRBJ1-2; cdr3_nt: TGTGCCAGCAGCCCGAAGACAGGGTATGGCTACACCTTC; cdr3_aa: CASSPKTGYGYTF
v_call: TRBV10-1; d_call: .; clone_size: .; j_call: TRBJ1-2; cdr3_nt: TGCGCCAGCAGTGATTACGGAAGGGAAGGGAACACCTTC; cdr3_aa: CASSDYGREGNTF
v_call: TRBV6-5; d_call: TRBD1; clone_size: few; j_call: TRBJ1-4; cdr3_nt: TGTGCCAGCAGTTACTCGATTCCACAGGGGAGTGAAAAACTGTTTTTT; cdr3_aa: CASSYSIPQGSEKLFF
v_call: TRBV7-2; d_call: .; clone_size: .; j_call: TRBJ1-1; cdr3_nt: TGTGCCAGCAGCTTAGTTCCCGGTGAAGCTTTCTTT; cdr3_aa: CASSLVPGEAFF
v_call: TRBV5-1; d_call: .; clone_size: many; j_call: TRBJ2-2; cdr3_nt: TGCGCCAGCAGCTCCACCCCGGGGGCCGGGGAGCTGTTTTTT; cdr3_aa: CASSSTPGAGELFF
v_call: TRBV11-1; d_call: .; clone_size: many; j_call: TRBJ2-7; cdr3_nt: TGTGCCAGCAGCTCGAATTCCGACGGCTCCTACGAGCAGTACTTC; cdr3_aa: CASSSNSDGSYEQYF
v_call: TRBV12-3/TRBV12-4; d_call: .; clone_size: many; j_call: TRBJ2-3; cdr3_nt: TGTGCCAGCAACTGGGATCCCAGGGATACGCAGTATTTT; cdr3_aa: CASNWDPRDTQYF